This is a list of T cell receptor beta chains from one sample in a study of CD8+ T cells in alopecia areata. Sequenced by immunoSEQ multiplex PCR; TCRdb stores in-frame clones only, minus some. The sample consists of about 97,000 clones, about two fifths of them appearing once. Sequencing was performed on CD4+ T cells sorted from blood. The receptors derive from a human donor with alopecia areata. CDR3s leave out the opening cysteine and the closing phenylalanine or tryptophan.

v_gene	j_gene	CDR3aa
TRBV4-2	TRBJ2-7	ASSQDLRGPGDEQY
TRBV7-2	TRBJ2-7	ASSLSPLAGTYEQY
TRBV28	TRBJ2-7	ASSFRDTPYEQY
TRBV27	TRBJ2-5	ASSSGWEETQY
TRBV30	TRBJ1-5	AWNRGDNQPQH
TRBV4-2	TRBJ2-4	ASSQDDSRTSAKNIQY
TRBV30	TRBJ1-5	AWSVQLSGKEPQH
TRBV4-3	TRBJ1-2	ASSLIGGRSNYGYT
TRBV29-1	TRBJ1-4	SVRQGGGEKLF
TRBV5-1	TRBJ1-6	ASSVNRGQGSPLH
TRBV5-1	TRBJ2-7	ASSFDGPPSYEQY
TRBV7-2	TRBJ2-1	ASRTQGGLYNEQF
TRBV7-6	TRBJ2-1	ASSHGGAFYNEQF
TRBV9	TRBJ2-1	ASSSTTGTGKNEQF
TRBV19	TRBJ2-1	ASRGTGYNEQF
TRBV7-6	TRBJ2-1	ASSLPRTSGGVGNEQF
TRBV11-1	TRBJ2-2	ASSLSSSGELF
TRBV25-1	TRBJ2-5	ASSATGWTQY
TRBV5-1	TRBJ2-3	ASSLDNLSTDTQY
TRBV7-8	TRBJ2-1	ASSLSVLGEQF
TRBV6-5	TRBJ1-1	ATKERTEAF
TRBV7-2	TRBJ2-2	ASSPLRMSAGELF
TRBV7-9	TRBJ2-7	ASSSDWTAPSYEQY
TRBV7-6	TRBJ2-4	ASSSNNIQY
TRBV7-2	TRBJ1-6	ASSLVPENSPLH
TRBV28	TRBJ1-2	ASSRGTGGAHGYT
TRBV27	TRBJ2-2	ASSLSQTGELF
TRBV20-1	TRBJ2-3	SDVQENTQY
TRBV7-2	TRBJ2-5	ASSLTGVGAETQY
TRBV9	TRBJ2-3	ASSVAGGNSGLTDTQY
TRBV19	TRBJ1-2	ATGIGVGGYT
TRBV4-1	TRBJ2-6	ASSQVGLRSGANVLT
TRBV2	TRBJ2-7	ASSVTGSVSEQY
TRBV30	TRBJ2-2	AFTGANTGELF
TRBV25-1	TRBJ2-5	ASSASRGLETQY
TRBV30	TRBJ2-1	ALGYNEQF
TRBV11-2	TRBJ2-5	ASSPIGTVQETQY
TRBV5-1	TRBJ2-7	ASSLGRVGYEQY
TRBV2	TRBJ2-2	AYRGRGDTGELF
TRBV29-1	TRBJ1-4	SVVGPIGENEKLF
TRBV5-4	TRBJ1-1	ASSRQTVNTEAF
TRBV29-1	TRBJ2-5	SVVGAGGETQY
TRBV5-1	TRBJ1-1	ASSLGLMNTEAF